A selection of T cell receptor beta chains follows, all from one sample in a study of OX40 agonist ivuxolimab in advanced cancers. The data were produced by immunoSEQ multiplex PCR, yet TCRdb's version contains in-frame clones alone and is incomplete. This sample has more than 35,000 clones, with more than 75% found just once. The sample consisted of CD4+ or CD8+ T cells sorted from blood, taken in a trial of the OX40 agonist ivuxolimab. The receptor source for this set is an adult with an advanced solid tumor such as melanoma, head and neck, liver or kidney cancer. CDR3s include the opening cysteine and the closing phenylalanine or tryptophan. A D gene is named only where the DNA matches it firmly. The size entry is marked missing in some rows and otherwise reads once, few, many or a size class.

J gene | D gene | clone size | V gene | CDR3 DNA | CDR3 protein
TRBJ2-7 | TRBD2 | NA | TRBV11-1 | TGTGCCAGCAGCCACGGGGGGATCTACGAGCAGTACTTC | CASSHGGIYEQYF
TRBJ2-7 | NA | NA | TRBV7-9 | TGTGCCAGCAGCTCTGGATCACCCGAGCAGTACTTC | CASSSGSPEQYF
TRBJ2-2 | NA | NA | TRBV13 | TGTGCCAGCAGCCTCCCGTCCACTAGCACCGGGGAGCTGTTTTTT | CASSLPSTSTGELFF
TRBJ2-2 | TRBD1 | once | TRBV27 | TGTGCCAGCAGTTTATCGCAGGGGGAATTATCCGGGGAGCTGTTTTTT | CASSLSQGELSGELFF
TRBJ1-1 | NA | NA | TRBV7-9 | TGTGCCAGCAGCCCGGTAGGGAACACTGAAGCTTTCTTT | CASSPVGNTEAFF
TRBJ1-2 | NA | NA | TRBV7-9 | TGTGCCAGCAGCTTAGAAGATAACTATGGCTACACCTTC | CASSLEDNYGYTF
TRBJ1-2 | NA | NA | TRBV9 | TGTGCCAGCAGCGTGAGCAGTTACTATGGCTACACCTTC | CASSVSSYYGYTF
TRBJ1-2 | NA | NA | TRBV28 | TGTGCCAGCAGTTTATCGGTCCCAGGGATAGATGGCTACACCTTC | CASSLSVPGIDGYTF
TRBJ2-7 | NA | NA | TRBV5-1 | TGCGCCAGCAGCTTGGAGGGAGATAGCACCTACGAGCTTAATTTC | CASSLEGDSTYELNF
TRBJ2-7 | NA | NA | TRBV11-3 | TGTGCCAGCAGCCCCCGGTCTAGCTCGTACGAGCAGTACTTC | CASSPRSSSYEQYF
TRBJ1-2 | TRBD1 | NA | TRBV6-6 | TGTGCCAGCAGTTACTCAGGGACAGCTAACTATGGCTACACCTTC | CASSYSGTANYGYTF
TRBJ2-1 | NA | NA | TRBV7-9 | TGTGCCAGCAGCTTAGATGGCACTCACAATGAGCAGTTCTTC | CASSLDGTHNEQFF
TRBJ2-3 | NA | NA | TRBV7-9 | TGTGCCAGCAGCTTCCCGGACCGCGGTAGTTCTAGCACAGATACGCAGTATTTT | CASSFPDRGSSSTDTQYF
TRBJ2-5 | NA | NA | TRBV10-3 | TGTGCCATCAGTGAGCTCGGACCCACGGAGACCCAGTACTTC | CAISELGPTETQYF
TRBJ2-2 | TRBD1 | once | TRBV28 | TGTGCCAGCAGCCGGACAGGGGCCGGGGAGCTGTTTTTT | CASSRTGAGELFF
TRBJ2-2 | NA | NA | TRBV5-4 | TGTGCCAGCAGCTTACTACCAGAAAACACCGGGGAGCTGTTTTTT | CASSLLPENTGELFF
TRBJ2-1 | TRBD1 | NA | TRBV6-5 | TGTGCCAGCAGTTACTCCCCGGGACAGGTTAACAATGAGCAGTTCTTC | CASSYSPGQVNNEQFF
TRBJ1-5 | TRBD1 | NA | TRBV28 | TGTGCCAGCAGTTTACCGACGGACAGGGTCATCAATCAGCCCCAGCATTTT | CASSLPTDRVINQPQHF
TRBJ1-5 | TRBD1 | NA | TRBV6-5 | TGTGCCAGCAGCTACGGGACAGGGAATCAGCCCCAGCATTTT | CASSYGTGNQPQHF
TRBJ1-5 | NA | NA | TRBV5-6 | TGTGCCAGCAGCTTCATGGATCAGCCCCAGCATTTT | CASSFMDQPQHF
TRBJ1-1 | NA | NA | TRBV4-1 | TGCGCCAGCAGCCAATCGCAGGGTAGAATTACTGAAGCTTTCTTT | CASSQSQGRITEAFF
TRBJ1-3 | NA | NA | TRBV29-1 | TGCAGCGTTGAAGGTGACGGACAAGTATATTTT | CSVEGDGQVYF
TRBJ2-7 | TRBD2 | NA | TRBV5-4 | TGTGCCAGCAGCTTGGATAGCGGGAGGGCTTTGGCCGTCGACGAGCAGTACTTC | CASSLDSGRALAVDEQYF